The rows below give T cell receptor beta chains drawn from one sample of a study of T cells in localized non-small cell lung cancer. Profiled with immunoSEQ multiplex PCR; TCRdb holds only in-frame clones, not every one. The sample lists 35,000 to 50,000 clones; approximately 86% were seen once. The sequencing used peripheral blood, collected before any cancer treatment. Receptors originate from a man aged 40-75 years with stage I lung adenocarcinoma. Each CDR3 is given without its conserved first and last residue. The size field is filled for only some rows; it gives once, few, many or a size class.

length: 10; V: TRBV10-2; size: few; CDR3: ASRLGTNEQF
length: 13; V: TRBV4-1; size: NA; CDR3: ASSQGQGPNQPQH
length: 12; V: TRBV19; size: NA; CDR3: ASRKGDRDTEAF
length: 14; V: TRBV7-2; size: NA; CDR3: ASKSVSTGANTEAF
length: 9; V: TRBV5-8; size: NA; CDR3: ASSPRTGAF
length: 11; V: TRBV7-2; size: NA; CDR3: ASSGRQIYGYT
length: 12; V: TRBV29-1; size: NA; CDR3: SARPGGTTDTQY
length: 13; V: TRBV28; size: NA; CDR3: ASTRTSGRRNEQY
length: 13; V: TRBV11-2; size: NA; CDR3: ASSFYRGGATEAF
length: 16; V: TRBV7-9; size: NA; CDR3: ASSPTTGGAPGANVLT
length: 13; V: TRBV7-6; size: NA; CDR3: ASSFGTGTGDTQY
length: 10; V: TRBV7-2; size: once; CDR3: ASSPFGRAQY
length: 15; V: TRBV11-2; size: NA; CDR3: ASSHPLAGLRDNEQF
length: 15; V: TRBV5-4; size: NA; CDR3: ASTSIPGREAADTQY
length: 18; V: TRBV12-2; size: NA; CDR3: ASRLALWLAGGSVGETQY
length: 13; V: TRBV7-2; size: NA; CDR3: ASRPTSGRFDTQY
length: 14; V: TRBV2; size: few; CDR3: ASRGTGGVGSYEQY
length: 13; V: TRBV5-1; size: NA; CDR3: ASSLEDPVTDTQY
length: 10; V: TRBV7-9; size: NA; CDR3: ASSFRNGELF
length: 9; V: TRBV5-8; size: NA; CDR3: ASSLAGELF
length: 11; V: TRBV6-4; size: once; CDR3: ASSRQPATEAF
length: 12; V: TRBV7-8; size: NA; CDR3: ASSPEESYNEQF
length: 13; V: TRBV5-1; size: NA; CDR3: ASSLGAHSGNTIY